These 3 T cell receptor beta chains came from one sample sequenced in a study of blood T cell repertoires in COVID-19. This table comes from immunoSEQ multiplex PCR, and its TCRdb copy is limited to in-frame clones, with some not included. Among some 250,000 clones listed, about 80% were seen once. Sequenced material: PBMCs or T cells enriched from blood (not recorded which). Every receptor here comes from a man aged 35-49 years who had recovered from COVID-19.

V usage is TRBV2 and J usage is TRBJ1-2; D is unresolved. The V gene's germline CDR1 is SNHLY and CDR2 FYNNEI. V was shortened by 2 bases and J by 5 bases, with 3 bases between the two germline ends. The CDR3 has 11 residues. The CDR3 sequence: CASSEQYGYTF. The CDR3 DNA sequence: TGTGCCAGCAGTGAACAGTATGGCTACACCTTC.

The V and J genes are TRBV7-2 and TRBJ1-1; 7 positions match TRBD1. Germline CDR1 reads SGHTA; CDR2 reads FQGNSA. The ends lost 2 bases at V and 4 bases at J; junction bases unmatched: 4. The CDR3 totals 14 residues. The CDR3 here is CASSLRGQVTEAFF. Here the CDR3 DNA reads TGTGCCAGCAGCTTACGAGGACAGGTCACTGAAGCTTTCTTT.

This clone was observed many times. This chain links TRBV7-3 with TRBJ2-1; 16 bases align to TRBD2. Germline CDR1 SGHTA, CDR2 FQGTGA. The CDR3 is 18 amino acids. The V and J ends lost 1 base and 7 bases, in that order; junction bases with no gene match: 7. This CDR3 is CASSLMAGTSGRGNEQFF. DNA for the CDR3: TGTGCCAGCAGCTTAATGGCCGGGACTAGCGGGAGGGGGAATGAGCAGTTCTTC.